One T cell receptor (beta chain) is described in this entry. The sample belongs to a study of shared clonotypes between healthy human individuals. Sequenced by immunoSEQ multiplex PCR; TCRdb stores in-frame clones only, minus some. Altogether about 680,000 clones are present, 90% to 95% being singletons, with the ten largest covering approximately 24%. Naivety among CD8 cells was defined by CD45RO negativity and positive CCR7 selection, thereby excluding terminally differentiated effector memory CD45RA+ cells. Material: naive CD8+ T cells sorted from blood. This TCR came from a man aged 30 to 39 in good health.

Here the CDR3 reads CASVGRDRPNYGYTF. CDR3 coding DNA: TGTGCCAGCGTGGGGCGGGACAGGCCAAACTATGGCTACACCTTC. The rearrangement uses TRBV6-1 and TRBJ1-2, with TRBD1 matching over 8 bases. V lost 8 bases to trimming and J lost 2 bases; unmatched junction nucleotides: 10. The CDR3 consists of 15 residues. CDR1 MNHNS and CDR2 SASEGT come from the germline V gene.